This T cell receptor (beta chain) was found in a study of OX40 agonist ivuxolimab in advanced cancers. The protocol was immunoSEQ multiplex PCR, while the TCRdb copy is restricted to in-frame clones and leaves out a portion. The sample has 69,000 or so clones, approximately 90% seen once. Findings and caveats of the study: Blood T cells, both CD4+ and CD8+, expanded clonally by week 6 at 0.1 to 3.0 mg/kg. The antigens recognized by the expanded peripheral T cells, that is their antigen specificity, were not determined.

Patients were ineligible given autoimmune disease history or systemic immunosuppression. V lost 6 bases to trimming and J lost 3 bases; unmatched junction nucleotides: 19. CDR1 is MDHEN and CDR2 is SYDVKM in the germline V gene. The CDR3 consists of 19 residues. Turning to this clone: No antigen is known for it.

This sequence originates from an adult with an advanced solid tumor such as melanoma, head and neck, liver or kidney cancer. V usage is TRBV28 and J usage is TRBJ2-7; the match to TRBD2 covers 11 bases. The sample in question was CD4+ or CD8+ T cells sorted from blood, obtained in a trial of the OX40 agonist ivuxolimab. The CDR3 loop reads CASSLHPGLAAVPGYEQYF. CDR3 coding DNA: TGTGCCAGCAGCCTCCATCCGGGACTAGCGGCCGTTCCTGGCTACGAGCAGTACTTC.